This T cell receptor beta chain was retrieved from a study of beta chain features in type 1 diabetes. Study results and limitations: Sequencing from cDNA could over-represent high-TCR-expressing cells. For TCRB rearrangement, an influence of HLA type remained unresolved here. More deletions and fewer insertions at VDJ junctions were found in patients with type 1 diabetes. Patients with Type 1 diabetes showed moderately but significantly shorter TCRB CDR3s in all four CD4+ subsets.

Between the trimmed V and J ends, which lost 1 base and 10 bases, there was a span of 14 bases. Germline V gives CDR1 SEHNR, CDR2 FQNEAQ (reference sequence). This CDR3 contains 14 residues. Of the isolated RNA, all was reverse transcribed, and so the sequenced material was expressed TCRB transcripts. Profiled with immunoSEQ multiplex PCR; TCRdb holds only in-frame clones, not every one. The sample shows under 400,000 clones, less than 20% of them seen only once. This clone was found a few times. The target antigen is unknown. The chain recombines TRBV7-9 with TRBJ2-1; a weak D match, TRBD1 (5 bases). The sequence was collected from a woman under 30 in good health. Specimen: naive CD4+ T cells from blood. In DNA form, the CDR3 reads TGTGCCAGCAGCTTAGATTGGGGCCCGGCGGAGCAGTTCTTC. Protein: CASSLDWGPAEQFF.